This T cell receptor (beta chain) stems from a study of radiotherapy plus CTLA-4 blockade in lung cancer. At the level of the study: With roughly a third of patients having disease control, objective responses were seen in about 19%.

The V end lost 8 bases, the J end lost 3 bases, and 19 bases lay between the germline ends. From germline, CDR1 is MNHEY and CDR2 SVGAGI. The CDR3 runs to 15 residues. Study-wide points: With interferon-beta, early dynamics of blood T cell clones were reported to best predict response. Expansion in blood of tumor-derived TCR clones was seen after radiotherapy plus ipilimumab.

Treatment of patients with chemo-refractory metastatic non-small-cell lung cancer consisted of focal radiation plus CTLA-4 blockade with ipilimumab. Points on this clone: The antigen remains unidentified.

This table comes from immunoSEQ multiplex PCR, and its TCRdb copy is limited to in-frame clones, with some not included. There are approximately 52,000 clones in the sample; roughly 80% occur only once, and about 8% lies in the top ten. The sample in question was peripheral blood, obtained from a patient treated with radiotherapy plus ipilimumab. This sequence joins TRBV6-5 and TRBJ1-2; no clear D gene. This TCR derives from a human donor with non-small cell lung cancer who had a complete response to radiotherapy plus ipilimumab. In DNA, the CDR3 is TGTGCCAGCTCACTGGGAGGGTGGAATGACTATGGCTACACCTTC. It codes for CASSLGGWNDYGYTF.